This T cell receptor beta chain was documented in a study of tumor-infiltrating lymphocytes in localized non-small cell lung cancer. Study-level background: Several tumor histologies, both smoking statuses, and some post-neoadjuvant chemotherapy samples were included. Study-level findings and limits: Each assay used a separate piece of the same tissue. Tumors had more T cell infiltration than uninvolved lung, per TCRbeta sequencing and CD3 counts.

The germline CDR1 and CDR2 sequences are GTSNPN and SVGIG (reference sequence). V was pared by 4 bases and J by 8 bases, with 4 bases of the junction left unmatched. There are 11 residues in the CDR3. Profiling relied on immunoSEQ multiplex PCR, and the TCRdb table lists in-frame clones only, not all of them. The repertoire includes 9,500 to 15,000 clones, more than 75% of them detected once, and around 17% sits in the top ten. This clone was counted once. Its antigen is unidentified. The clonotype comes from a human donor with non-small cell lung cancer. The sample taken for sequencing was uninvolved lung tissue not adjacent to the tumor. The J gene is TRBJ1-2, the V gene TRBV30, with 7 bases lining up with TRBD1. The CDR3 spells CAWNRGVGYTF. The DNA for the CDR3 is TGTGCCTGGAACAGGGGAGTCGGCTACACCTTC.